This T cell receptor beta chain is drawn from a study of regulatory T cells in long-lasting Graves disease. Study in general: The criterion for persistent Graves' disease was over 5 years of antithyroid drugs with positive TSH receptor antibodies. Whole-study results and caveats: Shared public clonotypes totalled about 2,700 in persistent patients, compared with 966 in new patients. TRBV28, TRBJ1-2 and TRBJ2-5 were favored in persistent disease.

Regarding this clonotype: What it recognizes is unknown.

The ends were cut back, 6 bases at V and 3 bases at J, with 12 bases in the middle. Germline V gene data show CDR1 as MNHEY and CDR2 as SMNVEV (reference sequence). The CDR3 runs to 13 residues. This sample's time point: persistent/refractory GD, antithyroid drugs over 5 years with positive TRAb. The authors made the TCR library using RNA they extracted from PBMCs. HTBI primers from iRepertoire and Arm-PCR of CDR3 regions yielded the TCR beta libraries. A single record per CDR3 protein comes from TCRdb applying MiXCR to the multiplex PCR reads. The data hold 420,000 or so distinct CDR3 sequences, with around a quarter observed a single time.

The TCR sequence derives from a female donor with Graves disease. Material: peripheral blood mononuclear cells (PBMCs), obtained when the disease was refractory, from a patient treated with antithyroid drugs. The rearrangement links TRBV27 to TRBJ2-7, with D perhaps TRBD2 (7 bases). CDR3 nucleotides: TGTGCCAGCAGCAGGGAGGGGGACTACGAGCAGTACTTC. As protein: CASSREGDYEQYF.